What follows are 3 T cell receptor beta chains derived from one specimen sequenced in a study of T-cell reconstitution after alpha-beta-depleted transplantation in children. Preparation of the TCRbeta library used unique molecular identifiers. TCRdb used MiXCR to reprocess the PCR reads, holding one entry per CDR3 protein. The sample consists of approximately 200,000 distinct CDR3 sequences, about 15% of them appearing once. The sample in question was PBMCs from the stem cell graft donor, obtained from the stem cell graft. The receptors were sampled from a human donor who donated a stem cell graft to a child with acute lymphoblastic leukemia.

V and J are TRBV7-2 and TRBJ1-5; TRBD1 is a possible D gene (6 bases). This CDR3 comprises 14 residues. The germline CDR1 and CDR2 sequences are SGHTA and FQGNSA. With 4 bases removed from V and 3 bases from J, the gap between germline ends came to 10 bases. The CDR3 nucleotides are TGTGCCAGCAGCTCTGGACAGACCAATCAGCCCCAGCATTTT. The encoded protein is CASSSGQTNQPQHF.

Many counts were recorded for this clonotype. V and J are TRBV20-1 and TRBJ2-2, with D perhaps matching TRBD2 (6 bases). This CDR3 contains 15 residues. Germline V CDR1 and CDR2: DFQATT, SNEGSKA (reference sequence). V was cut by 6 bases and J by 3 bases, with 17 bases left in between. In DNA form, the CDR3 reads TGCAGTGCCGCAGGGATCGGGGGAGACACCGGGGAGCTGTTTTTT. Translated: CSAAGIGGDTGELFF.

The chain uses TRBV20-1 and TRBJ2-3; TRBD2 agrees at 11 bases. From germline, CDR1 is DFQATT and CDR2 SNEGSKA (reference sequence). Germline trimming cut 6 bases from V and 7 bases from J; bases unmatched to any gene: 9. This CDR3 comprises 14 residues. This CDR3 reads CSAHSGRGLHTQYF. Written as DNA, the CDR3 is TGCAGTGCCCATAGCGGGAGGGGACTTCATACGCAGTATTTT.